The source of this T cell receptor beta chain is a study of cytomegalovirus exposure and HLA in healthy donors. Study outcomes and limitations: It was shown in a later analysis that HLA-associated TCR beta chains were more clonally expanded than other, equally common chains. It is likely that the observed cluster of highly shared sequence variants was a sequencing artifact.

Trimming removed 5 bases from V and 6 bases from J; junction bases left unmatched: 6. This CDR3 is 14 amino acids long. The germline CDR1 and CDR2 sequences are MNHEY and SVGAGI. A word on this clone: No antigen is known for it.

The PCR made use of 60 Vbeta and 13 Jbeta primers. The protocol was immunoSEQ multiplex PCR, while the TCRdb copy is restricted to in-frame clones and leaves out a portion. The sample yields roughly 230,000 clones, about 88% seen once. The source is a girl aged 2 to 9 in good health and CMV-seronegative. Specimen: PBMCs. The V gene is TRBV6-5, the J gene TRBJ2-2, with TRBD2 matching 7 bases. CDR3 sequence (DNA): TGTGCCAGCAGTCTACGGCGGGGGTCCGGGGAGCTGTTTTTT. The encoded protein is CASSLRRGSGELFF.